This entry lists 19 T cell receptor beta chains sequenced from one sample in a study of blood T cell repertoires in COVID-19. Assay used: immunoSEQ multiplex PCR; TCRdb lists only in-frame clones, some missing. This table has about 230,000 clones, 65% to 90% appearing once. Sequenced sample: peripheral blood. These receptors came from a woman in her 40s who had recovered from COVID-19.

This clone was seen a single time. V usage is TRBV9 and J usage is TRBJ2-5; TRBD2 is a possible D gene (5 bases). The CDR3 has 16 amino acids. In germline, CDR1 is SGDLS, CDR2 YYNGEE. Trimming stripped 0 bases from V and 2 bases from J, with 14 bases between. The CDR3 nucleotides are TGTGCCAGCAGCGTAGATGGGCGGGCTGGTCAAGAGACCCAGTACTTC. Protein product: CASSVDGRAGQETQYF.

The V gene is TRBV7-2, the J gene TRBJ1-2; 12 bases are shared with TRBD1. CDR1 and CDR2 (germline): SGHTA, FQGNSA. The CDR3 has 14 residues. V shed 1 base, J shed 8 bases, and the junction held 2 bases outside the gene matches. The CDR3 region has the DNA TGTGCCAGCAGCTTAGTGGGACAGGGGGCCGGCTACACCTTC. This gives the protein CASSLVGQGAGYTF.

The chain recombines TRBV7-3 with TRBJ2-3, with D hard to call. The CDR3 spans 14 residues. The V gene lost 2 bases and the J gene lost 6 bases, with 12 bases spanning the gap. Per the germline V gene, CDR1 is SGHTA and CDR2 is FQGTGA. This CDR3 reads CASSLAPIHDTQYF. CDR3 nucleotide sequence: TGTGCCAGCAGCTTAGCGCCTATCCACGATACGCAGTATTTT.

The rearrangement joins TRBV10-3 to TRBJ2-5; 7 nucleotides line up with TRBD1. After removal of 4 bases from V and 0 bases from J, the junction contained 5 bases not matched to a gene. CDR1 and CDR2 (germline): ENHRY, SYGVKD. The CDR3 is 15 residues long. The CDR3 sequence is CAISAGTVYQETQYF. CDR3 nucleotide sequence: TGTGCCATCAGTGCGGGGACAGTGTACCAAGAGACCCAGTACTTC.

V and J are TRBV6-5 and TRBJ1-1; 8 positions agree with TRBD1. The CDR3 contains 15 residues. Germline V gene data show CDR1 as MNHEY and CDR2 as SVGAGI. V dropped 4 bases and J dropped 6; count of bases not matched to a gene: 10. DNA for the CDR3: TGTGCCAGCAGTTCCTACAGGGGGGATAAGCCTGAAGCTTTCTTT. Translated, it gives CASSSYRGDKPEAFF.

The V call is TRBV6-2 or TRBV6-3, the J call TRBJ2-1; unclear D gene. CDR3 length: 11 residues. CDR1 MNHEY and CDR2 SVGEGT come from the germline V gene. The V end lost 1 base, the J end lost 12 bases, and 7 bases lay between the germline ends. The chain's CDR3 is CASSYFGPQFF. The DNA of the CDR3 is TGTGCCAGCAGTTACTTTGGGCCGCAGTTCTTC.

The CDR3 nucleotides read TGTGCCAGCAGCGTAGACTCTAGCACAGATACGCAGTATTTT. Encoded protein: CASSVDSSTDTQYF. V gene TRBV9 combines with J gene TRBJ2-3; D not resolved. The CDR3 totals 14 residues. Germline CDR1 reads SGDLS; CDR2 reads YYNGEE. V lost 0 bases to trimming and J lost 0 bases, with 5 bases between them. The full variable domain, with the rest looked up from reference TRBV9 and TRBJ2-3, is DSGVTQTPKHLITATGQRVTLRCSPRSGDLSVYWYQQSLDQGLQFLIQYYNGEERAKGNILERFSAQQFPDLHSELNLSSLELGDSALYFCASSVDSSTDTQYFGPGTRLTVL.

The chain couples TRBV29-1 to TRBJ1-1; D possibly corresponds to TRBD1 (5 bases). The germline V gene encodes CDR1 SQVTM and CDR2 ANQGSEA. This CDR3 comprises 12 residues. Trimming cost V 7 bases and J 1 base, with 10 bases left between them. The CDR3 here is CSGKGENTEAFF. The CDR3 nucleotides are TGCAGCGGTAAAGGGGAGAACACTGAAGCTTTCTTT. Filled out from reference TRBV29-1 and TRBJ1-1, the complete variable domain reads SAVISQKPSRDICQRGTSLTIQCQVDSQVTMMFWYRQQPGQSLTLIATANQGSEATYESGFVIDKFPISRPNLTFSTLTVSNMSPEDSSIYLCSGKGENTEAFFGQGTRLTVV.

The rearrangement uses TRBV5-1 and TRBJ1-6; perhaps TRBD1 as D (5 bases). There are 16 residues in the CDR3. V was cut by 2 bases and J by 7 bases, with 16 bases left in between. Germline V gene data show CDR1 as SGHRS and CDR2 as YFSETQ. CDR3 bases: TGCGCCAGCAGCTTTCTCGGGGCGGGATCAAATTCACCCCTCCACTTT. Its translation: CASSFLGAGSNSPLHF.

The chain employs TRBV4-2 and TRBJ1-4, with 8 bases aligning to TRBD1. Germline values: CDR1 LGHNA, CDR2 YNFKEQ. V dropped 0 bases and J dropped 5; count of bases not matched to a gene: 8. The CDR3 spans 17 residues. The CDR3 DNA reads TGTGCCAGCAGCCAAGATCGCAGGGGGCGCGGGAATGAAAAACTGTTTTTT. It translates to CASSQDRRGRGNEKLFF.

This chain uses TRBV6-5 with TRBJ2-1; TRBD1 is a possible D gene (7 bases). The CDR3 has 15 residues. The V end lost 6 bases, the J end lost 4 bases, and 16 bases lay between the germline ends. The germline CDR1 and CDR2 sequences are MNHEY and SVGAGI. The CDR3 protein is CASRRDSNLYNEQFF. CDR3 sequence (DNA): TGTGCCAGCAGGCGGGACAGCAACCTATACAATGAGCAGTTCTTC.

This clone was seen only once. The chain joins TRBV28 to TRBJ2-7; D is possibly TRBD1 (6 bases). The V gene's germline CDR1 is MDHEN and CDR2 SYDVKM. The germline V and J ends were trimmed by 3 bases and 4 bases, with 13 bases remaining between them. The CDR3 runs 14 residues. The CDR3 sequence: CASSFGAQGYEQYF. The DNA for the CDR3 is TGTGCCAGCAGTTTCGGGGCGCAGGGGTACGAGCAGTACTTC.

V and J are TRBV6-5 and TRBJ1-2, with D perhaps matching TRBD1 (6 bases). V lost 2 bases and J lost 10, with 20 bases in between. The CDR3 spans 15 residues. CDR1 and CDR2 from the germline V gene are MNHEY and SVGAGI. In DNA form, the CDR3 reads TGTGCCAGCAGTTACCAACCACAGGGACCCGGGGACTACACCTTC. Amino acid sequence: CASSYQPQGPGDYTF.

This clone showed up just a few times. The chain is built from TRBV6-6 and TRBJ2-7; 9 positions agree with TRBD1. J gave up 7 bases and V 8 bases, and 9 bases lay outside the gene matches. Germline CDR1 is MNHNY and CDR2 is SVGAGI (reference sequence). The CDR3 totals 13 residues. CDR3 region: CASCQQGASEQYF. The CDR3 DNA follows: TGTGCCAGCTGCCAACAGGGGGCGAGTGAGCAGTACTTC.

J is TRBJ2-1 and V is TRBV2; 9 nucleotides line up with TRBD2. Looked up from germline, CDR1 is SNHLY and CDR2 is FYNNEI. After removal of 8 bases from V and 4 bases from J, the junction contained 6 bases not matched to a gene. CDR3 length equals 14 residues. CDR3 sequence: CASAASGVYNEQFF. The CDR3 region has the DNA TGTGCCAGCGCCGCTAGCGGGGTTTACAATGAGCAGTTCTTC.

This sequence joins TRBV7-9 and TRBJ1-1, with TRBD1 matching over 7 bases. CDR1 is SEHNR and CDR2 is FQNEAQ in the germline V gene (reference sequence). The V segment lost 1 base and the J segment 10 bases; nucleotides outside the gene matches: 3. CDR3 length: 12 amino acids. CDR3 bases: TGTGCCAGCAGCTTAGGGGCAGGGGGAGCTTTCTTT. The encoded protein is CASSLGAGGAFF.

V usage is TRBV7-6 and J usage is TRBJ2-7; 12 bases match TRBD2. Germline trimming cut 5 bases from V and 2 bases from J; bases unmatched to any gene: 10. The germline gives CDR1 SGHVS, CDR2 FNYEAQ. The CDR3 is 17 amino acids. The DNA of the CDR3 is TGTGCCAGCAGCCCGTCTAGCGGGGGGGCCTCGACCTACGAGCAGTACTTC. Translated, it gives CASSPSSGGASTYEQYF.

The chain couples TRBV10-1 to TRBJ2-1; 12 bases line up with TRBD2. J lost 4 bases, V lost 6 bases, and 7 bases had no gene match. The V gene's germline CDR1 is WNHNN and CDR2 SYGVQD (reference sequence). This CDR3 spans 16 amino acids. For the CDR3, the DNA is TGCGCCAGCAGCGAGACTAGCGGGGGAGGATACAATGAGCAGTTCTTC. Translating gives CASSETSGGGYNEQFF.

In DNA, the CDR3 is TGTGCCAGCAGTCCACAGAATGAGCAGTTCTTC. The encoded protein is CASSPQNEQFF. The chain combines TRBV12-3 or TRBV12-4 with TRBJ2-1; D ambiguous. V dropped 5 bases and J dropped 7 bases, with 6 bases sitting between them. The CDR3 length is 11 residues.